A selection of T cell receptor beta chains follows, all from one sample in a study of control samples from healthy donors and cancer patients. TCRdb's copy holds only in-frame clones and misses some; the assay was immunoSEQ multiplex PCR. Here the sample spans 85,000 to 110,000 clones, approximately 90% being singletons. Material for sequencing was PBMCs. The receptors here all came from a man aged 60 to 69 with lung cancer. The CDR3 runs from the conserved cysteine through the conserved F or W. A D gene is named only where the DNA matches it firmly. Size is stated for part of the rows, as once, few or many counts, or as a class when the clone is expanded.

>-|TRBJ1-4|TRBV7-2|16|-
CASSLFGAVGNEKLFF
TGTGCCAGCAGCTTATTTGGAGCGGTTGGTAATGAAAAACTGTTTTTT
>-|TRBJ2-3|TRBV24-1|15|-
CATSDPGAWTDTQYF
TGTGCCACCAGTGACCCAGGGGCGTGGACAGATACGCAGTATTTT
>-|TRBJ1-1|TRBV6-5|15|-
CASSSSNGGGTEAFF
TGTGCCAGCAGTTCGTCTAATGGGGGAGGCACTGAAGCTTTCTTT
>few|TRBJ1-2|TRBV6-2/TRBV6-3|15|TRBD1
CASSYSFGQGDGYTF
TGTGCCAGCAGTTACTCCTTCGGACAGGGGGATGGCTACACCTTC
>-|TRBJ2-2|TRBV7-2|14|-
CASSSGLSTGELFF
TGTGCCAGCAGCTCAGGACTTTCCACCGGGGAGCTGTTTTTT
>-|TRBJ2-2|TRBV9|15|-
CASSVAGYTTGELFF
TGTGCCAGCAGCGTAGCTGGCTACACCACCGGGGAGCTGTTTTTT
>-|TRBJ1-1|TRBV5-8|16|TRBD1
CASSFNPGQGDTEAFF
TGTGCCAGCAGCTTTAACCCGGGACAGGGGGATACTGAAGCTTTCTTT
>-|TRBJ1-5|TRBV11-2|16|TRBD1
CASSLLPGQGNQPQHF
TGTGCCAGCAGCCTTCTCCCGGGACAGGGCAATCAGCCCCAGCATTTT
>-|TRBJ2-2|TRBV11-1|14|-
CASSPQGATGELFF
TGTGCCAGCAGCCCCCAAGGCGCCACCGGGGAGCTGTTTTTT
>-|TRBJ1-2|TRBV6-6|12|-
CASSYRDTDYTF
TGTGCCAGCAGTTACCGGGACACCGACTACACCTTC
>-|TRBJ1-1|TRBV14|14|-
CASSQDSGHLYVFF
TGTGCCAGCAGCCAAGACTCGGGACACCTCTACGTTTTCTTT
>-|TRBJ1-5|TRBV3-1/TRBV3-2|15|-
CASSQGPGNNQPQHF
TGTGCCAGCAGCCAAGGTCCGGGGAACAATCAGCCCCAGCATTTT
>-|TRBJ1-2|TRBV7-2|15|TRBD1
CASSSGGQGGYGYTF
TGTGCCAGCAGCTCAGGAGGACAGGGGGGATATGGCTACACCTTC
>-|TRBJ2-7|TRBV9|16|TRBD2
CASSVSTGGPSSEQYF
TGTGCCAGCAGCGTATCTACGGGGGGGCCATCATCCGAGCAGTACTTC
>-|TRBJ1-3|TRBV5-1|15|-
CASRRTGDSGNTIYF
TGCGCCAGCAGACGTACGGGGGACTCTGGAAACACCATATATTTT
>-|TRBJ2-1|TRBV6-5|14|-
CASSYPKGDNEQFF
TGTGCCAGCAGTTACCCTAAAGGTGACAATGAGCAGTTCTTC
>-|TRBJ1-1|TRBV12-2|13|-
CASRPQGASGAFF
TGTGCAAGTCGCCCACAGGGGGCCTCGGGAGCTTTCTTT
>-|TRBJ2-3|TRBV30|12|-
CAWSDGIHTQYF
TGTGCCTGGAGTGATGGGATCCATACGCAGTATTTT
>-|TRBJ2-5|TRBV6-5|11|-
CASSRRETQYF
TGTGCCAGCAGCCGACGAGAGACCCAGTACTTC
>-|TRBJ1-4|TRBV4-2|15|-
CASSRNGLGNEKLFF
TGTGCCAGCAGCCGCAACGGATTGGGTAATGAAAAACTGTTTTTT
>-|TRBJ1-5|TRBV2|15|TRBD1
CASSPQGQGGQPQHF
TGTGCCAGCAGTCCTCAGGGACAGGGCGGGCAGCCCCAGCATTTT
>-|TRBJ1-3|TRBV2|15|-
CTSSQIVSSGNTIYF
TGTACCAGCAGTCAGATAGTTAGCTCTGGAAACACCATATATTTT
>-|TRBJ2-2|TRBV10-1|13|-
CASRESSTGELFF
TGCGCCAGCAGGGAGTCCAGCACCGGGGAGCTGTTTTTT
>-|TRBJ2-4|TRBV10-1|14|-
CASSENLSVNIQYF
TGCGCCAGCAGTGAGAATCTGAGCGTAAACATTCAGTACTTC